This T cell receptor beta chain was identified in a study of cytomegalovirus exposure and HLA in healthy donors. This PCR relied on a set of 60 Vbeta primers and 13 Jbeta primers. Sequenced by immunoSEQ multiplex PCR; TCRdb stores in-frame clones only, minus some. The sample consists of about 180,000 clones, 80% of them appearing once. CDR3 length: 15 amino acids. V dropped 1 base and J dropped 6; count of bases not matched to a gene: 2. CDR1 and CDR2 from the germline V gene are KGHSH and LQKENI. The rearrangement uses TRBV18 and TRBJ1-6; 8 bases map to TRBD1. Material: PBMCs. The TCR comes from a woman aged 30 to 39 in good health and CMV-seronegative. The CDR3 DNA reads TGTGCCAGCTCACCACGGACAGGGATTAATTCACCCCTCCACTTT. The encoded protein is CASSPRTGINSPLHF.